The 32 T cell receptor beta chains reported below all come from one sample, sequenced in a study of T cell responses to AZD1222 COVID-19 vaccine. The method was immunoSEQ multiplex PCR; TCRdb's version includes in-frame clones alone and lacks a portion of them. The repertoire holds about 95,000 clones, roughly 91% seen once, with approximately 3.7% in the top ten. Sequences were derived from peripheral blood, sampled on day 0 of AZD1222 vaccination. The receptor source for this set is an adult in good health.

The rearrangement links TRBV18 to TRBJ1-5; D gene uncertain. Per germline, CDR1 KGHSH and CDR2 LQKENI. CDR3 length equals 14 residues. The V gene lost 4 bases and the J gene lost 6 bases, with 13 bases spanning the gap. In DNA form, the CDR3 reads TGTGCCAGCTCACTGGAGGGAGGGTTTCAGCCCCAGCATTTT. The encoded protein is CASSLEGGFQPQHF.

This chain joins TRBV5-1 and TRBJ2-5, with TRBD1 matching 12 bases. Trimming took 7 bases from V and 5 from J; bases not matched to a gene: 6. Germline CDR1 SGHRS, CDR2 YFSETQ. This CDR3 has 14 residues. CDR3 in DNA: TGCGCCAGCCGCGGGACAGGGGGCGGGGAGACCCAGTACTTC. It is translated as CASRGTGGGETQYF.

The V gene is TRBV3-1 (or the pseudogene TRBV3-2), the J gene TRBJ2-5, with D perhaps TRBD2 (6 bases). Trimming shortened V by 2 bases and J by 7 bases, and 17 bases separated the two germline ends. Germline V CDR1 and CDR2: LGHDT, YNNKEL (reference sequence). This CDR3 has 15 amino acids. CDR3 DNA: TGTGCCAGCAGCCAAATCGCTGCGGGGACGGGGACCCAGTACTTC. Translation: CASSQIAAGTGTQYF.

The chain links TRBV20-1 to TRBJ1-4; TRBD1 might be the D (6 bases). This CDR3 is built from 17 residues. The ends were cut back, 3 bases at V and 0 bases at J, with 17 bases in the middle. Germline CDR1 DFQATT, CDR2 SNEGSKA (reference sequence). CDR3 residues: CSASDWTELPTNEKLFF. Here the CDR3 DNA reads TGCAGTGCTAGTGATTGGACAGAACTACCAACTAATGAAAAACTGTTTTTT.

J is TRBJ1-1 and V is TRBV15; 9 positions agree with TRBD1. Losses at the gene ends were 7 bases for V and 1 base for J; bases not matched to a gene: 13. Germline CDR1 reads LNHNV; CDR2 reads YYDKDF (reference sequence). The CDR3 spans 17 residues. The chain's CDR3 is CATKVGQGRSWNTEAFF. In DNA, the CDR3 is TGTGCCACCAAAGTCGGACAGGGGCGAAGTTGGAACACTGAAGCTTTCTTT.

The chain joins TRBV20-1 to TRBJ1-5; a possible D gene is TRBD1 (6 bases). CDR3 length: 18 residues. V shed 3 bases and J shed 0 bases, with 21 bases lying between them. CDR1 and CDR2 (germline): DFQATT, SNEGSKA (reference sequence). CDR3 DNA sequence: TGCAGTGCTAGTGTTCGATATTCGGGACACATTAGCAATCAGCCCCAGCATTTT. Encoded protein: CSASVRYSGHISNQPQHF.

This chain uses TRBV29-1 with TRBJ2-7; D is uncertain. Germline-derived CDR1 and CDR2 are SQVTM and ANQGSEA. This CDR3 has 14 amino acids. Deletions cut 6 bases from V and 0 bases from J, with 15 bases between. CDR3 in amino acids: CSVGRDASSYEQYF. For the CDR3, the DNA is TGCAGCGTCGGGCGAGACGCAAGCTCCTACGAGCAGTACTTC.

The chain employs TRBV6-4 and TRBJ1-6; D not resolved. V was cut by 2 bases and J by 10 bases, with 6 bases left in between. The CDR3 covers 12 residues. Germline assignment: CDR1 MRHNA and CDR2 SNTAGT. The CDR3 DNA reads TGTGCCAGCAGTGACAGGGAATCACCCCTCCACTTT. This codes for CASSDRESPLHF.

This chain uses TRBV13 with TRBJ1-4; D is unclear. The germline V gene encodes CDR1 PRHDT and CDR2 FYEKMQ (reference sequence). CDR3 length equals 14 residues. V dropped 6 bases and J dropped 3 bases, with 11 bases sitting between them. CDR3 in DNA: TGTGCCAGCAGTTTTGGTGGATCTAATGAAAAACTGTTTTTT. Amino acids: CASSFGGSNEKLFF.

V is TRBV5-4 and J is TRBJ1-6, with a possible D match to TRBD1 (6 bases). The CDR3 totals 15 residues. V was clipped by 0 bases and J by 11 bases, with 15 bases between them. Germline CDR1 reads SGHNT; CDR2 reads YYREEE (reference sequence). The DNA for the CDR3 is TGTGCCAGCAGCTTGGAAGGGGGTGGTACGGCACCCCTCCACTTT. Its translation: CASSLEGGGTAPLHF.

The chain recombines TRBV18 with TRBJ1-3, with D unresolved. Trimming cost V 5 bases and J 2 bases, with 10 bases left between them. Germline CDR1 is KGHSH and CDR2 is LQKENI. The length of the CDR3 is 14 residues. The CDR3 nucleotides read TGTGCCAGCTCAGATGACAAGGCTGGAAACACCATATATTTT. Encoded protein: CASSDDKAGNTIYF.

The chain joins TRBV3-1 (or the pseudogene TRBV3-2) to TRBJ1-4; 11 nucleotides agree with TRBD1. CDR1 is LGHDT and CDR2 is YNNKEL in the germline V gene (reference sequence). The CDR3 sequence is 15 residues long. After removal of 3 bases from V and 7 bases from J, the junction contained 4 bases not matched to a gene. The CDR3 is CASSQWTGGREKLFF. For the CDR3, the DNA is TGTGCCAGCAGCCAGTGGACAGGGGGCCGTGAAAAACTGTTTTTT.

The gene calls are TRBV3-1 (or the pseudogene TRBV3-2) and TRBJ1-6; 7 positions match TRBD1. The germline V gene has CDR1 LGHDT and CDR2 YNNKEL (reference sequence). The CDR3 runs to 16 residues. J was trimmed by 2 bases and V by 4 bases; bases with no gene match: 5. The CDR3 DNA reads TGTGCCAGCAGCCCAGAGGGGGCTACCTATAATTCACCCCTCCACTTT. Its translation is CASSPEGATYNSPLHF.

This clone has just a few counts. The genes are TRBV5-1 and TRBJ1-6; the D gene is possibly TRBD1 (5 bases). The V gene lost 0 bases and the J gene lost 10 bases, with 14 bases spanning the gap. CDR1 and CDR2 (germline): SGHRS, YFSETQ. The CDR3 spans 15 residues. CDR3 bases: TGCGCCAGCAGCTTGGCTTGGGGCGCGAGATCACCCCTCCACTTT. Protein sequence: CASSLAWGARSPLHF.

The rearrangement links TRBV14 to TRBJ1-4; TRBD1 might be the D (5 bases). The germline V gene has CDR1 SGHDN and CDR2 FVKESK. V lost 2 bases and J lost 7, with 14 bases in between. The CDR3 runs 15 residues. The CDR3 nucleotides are TGTGCCAGCAGCCAATTAAAGTCAGGGCTTGAAAAACTGTTTTTT. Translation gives CASSQLKSGLEKLFF.

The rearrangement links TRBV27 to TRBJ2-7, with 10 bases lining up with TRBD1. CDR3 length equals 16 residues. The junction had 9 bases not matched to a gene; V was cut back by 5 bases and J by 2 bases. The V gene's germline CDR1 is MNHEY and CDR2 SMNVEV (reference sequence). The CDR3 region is CASSRPGTGAAYEQYF. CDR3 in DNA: TGTGCCAGCAGTCGACCGGGGACAGGGGCGGCCTACGAGCAGTACTTC.

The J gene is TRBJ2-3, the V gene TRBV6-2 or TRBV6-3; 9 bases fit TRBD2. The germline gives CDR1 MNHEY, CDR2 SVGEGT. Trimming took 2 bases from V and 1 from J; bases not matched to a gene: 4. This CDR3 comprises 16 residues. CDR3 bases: TGTGCCAGCAGTTACACTCGGACTAGCGGCACAGATACGCAGTATTTT. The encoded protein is CASSYTRTSGTDTQYF.

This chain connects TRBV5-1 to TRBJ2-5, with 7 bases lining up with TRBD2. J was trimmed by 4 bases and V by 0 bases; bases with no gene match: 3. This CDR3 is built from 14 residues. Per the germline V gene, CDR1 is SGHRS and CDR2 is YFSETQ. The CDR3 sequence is CASSLVSGAETQYF. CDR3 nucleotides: TGCGCCAGCAGCTTGGTGAGCGGGGCAGAGACCCAGTACTTC.

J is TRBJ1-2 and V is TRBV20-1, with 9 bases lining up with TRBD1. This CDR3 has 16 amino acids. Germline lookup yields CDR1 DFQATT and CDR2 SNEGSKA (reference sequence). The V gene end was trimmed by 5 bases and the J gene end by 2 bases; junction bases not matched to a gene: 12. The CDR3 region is CSARAAWGQGNYGYTF. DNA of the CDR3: TGCAGTGCTCGTGCCGCCTGGGGACAGGGAAACTATGGCTACACCTTC.

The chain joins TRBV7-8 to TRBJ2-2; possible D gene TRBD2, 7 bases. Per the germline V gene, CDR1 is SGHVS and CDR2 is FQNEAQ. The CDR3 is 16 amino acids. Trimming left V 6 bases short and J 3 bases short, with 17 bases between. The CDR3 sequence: CASSFPGGVYTGELFF. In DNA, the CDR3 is TGTGCCAGCAGTTTCCCGGGGGGCGTCTACACCGGGGAGCTGTTTTTT.

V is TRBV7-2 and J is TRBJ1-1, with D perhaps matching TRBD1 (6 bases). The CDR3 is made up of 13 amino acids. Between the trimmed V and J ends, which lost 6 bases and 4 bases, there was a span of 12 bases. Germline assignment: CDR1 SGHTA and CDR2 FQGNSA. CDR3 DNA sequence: TGTGCCAGCAGACCAAGGGGGGCCACTGAAGCTTTCTTT. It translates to CASRPRGATEAFF. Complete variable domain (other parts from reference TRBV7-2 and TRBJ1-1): GAGVSQSPSNKVTEKGKDVELRCDPISGHTALYWYRQSLGQGLEFLIYFQGNSAPDKSGLPSDRFSAERTGGSVSTLTIQRTQQEDSAVYLCASRPRGATEAFFGQGTRLTVV.

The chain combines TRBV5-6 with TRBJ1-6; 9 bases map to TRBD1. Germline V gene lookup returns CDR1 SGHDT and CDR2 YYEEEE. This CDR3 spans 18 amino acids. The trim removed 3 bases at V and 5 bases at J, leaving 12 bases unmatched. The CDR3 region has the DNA TGTGCCAGCAGCTCGCTCACTAACACAGGGGGCAATAATTCACCCCTCCACTTT. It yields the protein CASSSLTNTGGNNSPLHF.

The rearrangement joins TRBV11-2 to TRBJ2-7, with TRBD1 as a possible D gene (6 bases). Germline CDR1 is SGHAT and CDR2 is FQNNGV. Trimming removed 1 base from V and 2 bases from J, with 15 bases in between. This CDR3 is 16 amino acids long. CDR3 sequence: CASSLVPGDLAYEQYF. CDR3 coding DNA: TGTGCCAGCAGCTTAGTTCCAGGGGACCTGGCCTACGAGCAGTACTTC.

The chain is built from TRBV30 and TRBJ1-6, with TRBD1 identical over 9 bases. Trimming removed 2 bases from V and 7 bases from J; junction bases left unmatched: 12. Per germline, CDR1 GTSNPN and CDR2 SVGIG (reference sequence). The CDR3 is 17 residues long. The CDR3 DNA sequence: TGTGCCTGGAGTTGGACAGGGGCAACGGCGGGAAATTCACCCCTCCACTTT. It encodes CAWSWTGATAGNSPLHF. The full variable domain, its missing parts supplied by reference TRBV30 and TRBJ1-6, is SQTIHQWPATLVQPVGSPLSLECTVEGTSNPNLYWYRQAAGRGLQLLFYSVGIGQISSEVPQNLSASRPQDRQFILSSKKLLLSDSGFYLCAWSWTGATAGNSPLHFGNGTRLTVT.

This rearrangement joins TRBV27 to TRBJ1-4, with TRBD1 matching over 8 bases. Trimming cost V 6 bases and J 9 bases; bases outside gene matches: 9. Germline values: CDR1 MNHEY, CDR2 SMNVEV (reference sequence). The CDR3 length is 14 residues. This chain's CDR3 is CASRPDREKQKLFF. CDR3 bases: TGTGCCAGCAGACCGGACAGGGAAAAACAAAAACTGTTTTTT.

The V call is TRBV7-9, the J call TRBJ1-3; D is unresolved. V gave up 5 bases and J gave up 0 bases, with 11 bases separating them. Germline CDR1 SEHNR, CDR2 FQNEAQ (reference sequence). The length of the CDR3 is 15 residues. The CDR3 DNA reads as TGTGCCAGCAGCATCCTTTCTTACTCTGGAAACACCATATATTTT. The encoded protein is CASSILSYSGNTIYF.

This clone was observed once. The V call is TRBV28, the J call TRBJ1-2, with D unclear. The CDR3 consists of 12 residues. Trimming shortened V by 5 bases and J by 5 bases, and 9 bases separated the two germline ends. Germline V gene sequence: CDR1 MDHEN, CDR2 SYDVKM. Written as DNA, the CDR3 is TGTGCCAGCAGTAGCATTGGGTATGGCTACACCTTC. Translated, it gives CASSSIGYGYTF.

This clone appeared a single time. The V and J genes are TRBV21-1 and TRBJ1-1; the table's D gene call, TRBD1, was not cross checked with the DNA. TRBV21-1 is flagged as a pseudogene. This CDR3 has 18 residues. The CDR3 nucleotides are TGTGCCAGCAGCATCGCCGTTACTACAGGGCCCCTGAACACTGAAGCTTTCTTT. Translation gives CASSIAVTTGPLNTEAFF.

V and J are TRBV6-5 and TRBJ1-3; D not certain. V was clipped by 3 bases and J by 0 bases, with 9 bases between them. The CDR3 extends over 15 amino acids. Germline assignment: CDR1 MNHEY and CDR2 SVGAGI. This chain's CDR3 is CASSYTPNSGNTIYF. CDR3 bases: TGTGCCAGCAGTTATACACCTAACTCTGGAAACACCATATATTTT.

CDR3 protein: CASSGGRERAGNTEAFF. As DNA, the CDR3 is TGTGCCAGCAGTGGTGGCAGGGAGAGGGCTGGGAACACTGAAGCTTTCTTT. The rearrangement uses TRBV6-1 and TRBJ1-1; possibly TRBD1 for D (5 bases). V was shortened by 4 bases and J by 1 base, with 19 bases between the two germline ends. Germline-derived CDR1 and CDR2 are MNHNS and SASEGT. CDR3 length: 17 residues.

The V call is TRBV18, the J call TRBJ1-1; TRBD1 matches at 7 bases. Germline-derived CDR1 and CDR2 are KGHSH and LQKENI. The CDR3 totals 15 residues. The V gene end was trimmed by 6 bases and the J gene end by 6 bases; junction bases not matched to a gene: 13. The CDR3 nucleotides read TGTGCCAGCTCCCAAGAAGGGGGCAGGAGGGCTGAAGCTTTCTTT. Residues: CASSQEGGRRAEAFF.

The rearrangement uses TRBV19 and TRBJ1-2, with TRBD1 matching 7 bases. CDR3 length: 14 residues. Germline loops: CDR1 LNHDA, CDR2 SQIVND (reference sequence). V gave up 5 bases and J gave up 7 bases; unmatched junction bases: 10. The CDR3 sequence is CASSGTALLVGYTF. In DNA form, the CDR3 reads TGTGCCAGTAGTGGGACAGCTTTGTTAGTTGGCTACACCTTC.